These 5 T cell receptor beta chains were all obtained from the same sample, sequenced in a study of blood T cell repertoires in COVID-19. Repertoires were generated with immunoSEQ multiplex PCR, while TCRdb's copy carries only in-frame clones and drops some. The sample records about 670,000 clones, 85% to 90% being singletons. The sequencing input was peripheral blood. Receptors were obtained from a woman aged 18-29 years with acute or convalescent COVID-19.

The rearrangement joins TRBV24-1 to TRBJ1-5, with D unresolved. CDR1 is KGHDR and CDR2 is SFDVKD in the germline V gene. Trimming removed 5 bases from V and 2 bases from J, with 9 bases in between. The CDR3 runs 14 residues. The CDR3: CATSAGLGNQPQHF. As DNA, the CDR3 is TGTGCCACCAGTGCTGGGCTTGGCAATCAGCCCCAGCATTTT.

This clone has just one count. The V and J genes are TRBV5-5 and TRBJ1-4, with D perhaps TRBD1 (6 bases). Trimming left V 4 bases short and J 5 bases short, with 12 bases between. CDR1 is SGHKS, CDR2 YYEKEE, per germline (reference sequence). There are 14 residues in the CDR3. The CDR3 nucleotides are TGTGCCAGCAGCCCCACAGGGTGGAATGAAAAACTGTTTTTT. Translated, it gives CASSPTGWNEKLFF.

The CDR3 here is CASSVRGPNNYGYTF. CDR3 nucleotides: TGCGCCAGCAGTGTAAGAGGGCCTAACAACTATGGCTACACCTTC. The V call is TRBV5-1, the J call TRBJ1-2; D not resolved. Germline assignment: CDR1 SGHRS and CDR2 YFSETQ. The CDR3 consists of 15 residues. Trimming shortened V by 5 bases and J by 2 bases, and 16 bases separated the two germline ends. Full variable domain (remainder filled in from reference TRBV5-1 and TRBJ1-2): KAGVTQTPRYLIKTRGQQVTLSCSPISGHRSVSWYQQTPGQGLQFLFEYFSETQRNKGNFPGRFSGRQFSNSRSEMNVSTLELGDSALYLCASSVRGPNNYGYTFGSGTRLTVV.

V usage is TRBV2 and J usage is TRBJ1-5; 7 nucleotides line up with TRBD1. The J segment lost 6 bases and the V segment lost 4 bases, leaving 9 bases of the junction unmatched. This CDR3 has 15 residues. CDR1 and CDR2 (germline): SNHLY, FYNNEI. CDR3 in amino acids: CASSVRAGGSQPQHF. As DNA, the CDR3 is TGTGCCAGCAGTGTTCGAGCAGGGGGGAGTCAGCCCCAGCATTTT.

V is TRBV9 and J is TRBJ1-4, with D tentatively TRBD1 (6 bases). V dropped 3 bases and J dropped 7 bases, with 10 bases sitting between them. This CDR3 contains 13 residues. Germline V gene sequence: CDR1 SGDLS, CDR2 YYNGEE. CDR3 sequence (DNA): TGTGCCAGCAGCGCGCAGGGGACTGAAAAACTGTTTTTT. Its translation: CASSAQGTEKLFF.